This T cell receptor beta chain was recorded in a study of blood T cell repertoires in COVID-19. CDR3 length equals 14 residues. V was clipped by 4 bases and J by 0 bases, with 9 bases between them. Germline assignment: CDR1 LNHDA and CDR2 SQIVND (reference sequence). TCRdb's table, derived via immunoSEQ multiplex PCR, lists solely in-frame clones and lacks some. The table shows around 310,000 clones, with roughly 90% occurring only once. The receptor comes from a woman aged 30 to 39 with COVID-19, enrolled during active disease. Sequencing used peripheral blood. This chain joins TRBV19 and TRBJ2-5; D may be TRBD2 (6 bases). The CDR3 DNA reads as TGTGCCAGTAGTACGGGGGAGGACCAAGAGACCCAGTACTTC. It specifies CASSTGEDQETQYF.